The source of this TCR beta chain is a study of T cells after yellow fever vaccination. Regarding the study as a whole: When the response was secondary, it was weaker but reached its peak faster, day 5 versus 15. Subsequent to the booster, the majority of primary-vaccination clones reappeared (roughly 97% CD4, 88% CD8). Although most clonotypes did not, a small share appeared in both CD4 and CD8 compartments.

This clonotype was seen a handful of times. No antigen is known for it. Researchers made TCR cDNA using 5'RACE template switching, and this step added a universal primer site and UMIs. Using its own MiXCR run on the 5' RACE reads, TCRdb lists one record per CDR3 protein. Of 450,000 to 550,000 distinct CDR3 sequences in the sample, 21% were seen once. Germline values: CDR1 SEHNR, CDR2 FQNEAQ (reference sequence). The CDR3 consists of 13 residues. With 5 bases removed from V and 2 bases from J, the gap between germline ends came to 10 bases. The material sequenced was PBMCs, taken roughly 20 days after the first yellow fever vaccination. The origin of this receptor is a young man who received the YFV17D yellow fever vaccine. This rearrangement joins TRBV7-9 to TRBJ2-7; unclear D gene. The CDR3 reads CASSRDVPYEQYF. DNA for the CDR3: TGTGCCAGCAGCCGAGACGTCCCCTACGAGCAGTACTTC.